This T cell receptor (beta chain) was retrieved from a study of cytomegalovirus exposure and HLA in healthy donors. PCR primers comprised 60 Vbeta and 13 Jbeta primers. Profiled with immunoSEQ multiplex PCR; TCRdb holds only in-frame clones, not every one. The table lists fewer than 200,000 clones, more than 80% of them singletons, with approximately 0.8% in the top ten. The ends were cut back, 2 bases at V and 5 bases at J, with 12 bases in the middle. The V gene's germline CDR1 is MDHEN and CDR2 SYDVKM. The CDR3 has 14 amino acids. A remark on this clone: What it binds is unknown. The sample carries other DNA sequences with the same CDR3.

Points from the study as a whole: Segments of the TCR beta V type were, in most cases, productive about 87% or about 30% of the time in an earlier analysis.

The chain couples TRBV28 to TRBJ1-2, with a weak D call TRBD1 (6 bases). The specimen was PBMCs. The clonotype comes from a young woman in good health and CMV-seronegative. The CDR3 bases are TGTGCCAGCAGTTTACCGACAGGTCGGTATGGCTACACCTTC. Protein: CASSLPTGRYGYTF.